Each of the 24 T cell receptor beta chains below was sequenced from the same sample in a study of human T cells and chemical hapten exposure. One entry per CDR3 protein results from TCRdb running MiXCR on the RACE reads. In the table there are approximately 160,000 distinct CDR3 sequences, roughly 26% of which are singletons. Time point described: patch test 3, about 24 weeks after DPC sensitization. Treatment defined: therapeutic diphenylcyclopropenone sensitization with weekly scalp DPC. Specimen: whole blood, collected in connection with sensitization to the hapten diphenylcyclopropenone (DPC). These receptors all stem from a woman between 18 and 29 years old with alopecia areata. Some clones in this sample may be carry-over from other donors' samples.

This rearrangement joins TRBV7-8 to TRBJ2-7; 7 bases map to TRBD2. V shed 2 bases, J shed 2 bases, and the junction held 3 bases outside the gene matches. There are 14 residues in the CDR3. Germline V lookup: CDR1 SGHVS, CDR2 FQNEAQ. CDR3 loop: CASSLSGGTYEQYF. The CDR3 bases are TGTGCCAGCAGCTTATCGGGGGGTACCTACGAGCAGTACTTC. The full variable domain, with the rest looked up from reference TRBV7-8 and TRBJ2-7, is GAGVSQSPRYKVAKRGQDVALRCDPISGHVSLFWYQQALGQGPEFLTYFQNEAQLDKSGLPSDRFFAERPEGSVSTLKIQRTQQEDSAVYLCASSLSGGTYEQYFGPGTRLTVT.

This clonotype was seen more than once but under ten times. The rearrangement joins TRBV20-1 to TRBJ1-1; 8 bases map to TRBD1. The CDR3 extends over 15 amino acids. Germline CDR1 reads DFQATT; CDR2 reads SNEGSKA (reference sequence). The trim removed 0 bases at V and 7 bases at J, leaving 10 bases unmatched. Here the CDR3 reads CSARDVLQGEVEAFF. The CDR3 bases are TGCAGTGCTAGAGATGTACTACAGGGGGAGGTTGAAGCTTTCTTT.

There are many counts of this clonotype. The V and J genes are TRBV6-5 and TRBJ1-1, with D perhaps TRBD1 (6 bases). CDR3 size: 15 residues. V lost 7 bases and J 9 bases, leaving 24 bases between the germline ends. From germline, CDR1 is MNHEY and CDR2 SVGAGI. As DNA, the CDR3 is TGTGCCAGCATTCCCCCGGGGGGGGCGACGCTTCAAGCTTTCTTT. Encoded protein: CASIPPGGATLQAFF.

J is TRBJ1-5 and V is TRBV12-3 or TRBV12-4, with D uncertain. Trimming pared 3 bases from V and 6 bases from J, leaving 12 bases between. This CDR3 is built from 14 residues. The CDR3 nucleotides are TGTGCCAGCAGTTTGGTAACAGTAGGTCAGCCCCAGCATTTT. Its translation: CASSLVTVGQPQHF.

The chain is built from TRBV10-3 and TRBJ2-6, with 7 nucleotides matching TRBD1. The V segment lost 7 bases and the J segment 0 bases; nucleotides outside the gene matches: 12. Germline V gene lookup returns CDR1 ENHRY and CDR2 SYGVKD. The length of the CDR3 is 18 residues. The CDR3 DNA is TGTGCCATCATTTATCGACAGGGTGTCCACTCTGGGGCCAACGTCCTGACTTTC. Its translation is CAIIYRQGVHSGANVLTF.

The chain employs TRBV29-1 and TRBJ2-2, with 7 bases fitting TRBD2. The CDR3 covers 16 residues. J gave up 3 bases and V 2 bases, and 9 bases lay outside the gene matches. Germline loops: CDR1 SQVTM, CDR2 ANQGSEA. Here the CDR3 DNA reads TGCAGCGTTGAAAAGCGGGGCGGGAGTCACACCGGGGAGCTGTTTTTT. Protein: CSVEKRGGSHTGELFF.

This clonotype was picked up a small number of times. The chain links TRBV12-3 or TRBV12-4 to TRBJ1-6; D possibly corresponds to TRBD1 (6 bases). This CDR3 has 14 residues. V lost 3 bases and J lost 7, with 10 bases in between. The CDR3 loop reads CASSFWTENSPLHF. CDR3 bases: TGTGCCAGCAGTTTCTGGACAGAGAATTCACCCCTCCACTTT.

This clonotype was counted ten times or more. This sequence joins TRBV6-6 and TRBJ1-6, with a possible D match to TRBD1 (5 bases). The germline V and J ends were trimmed by 6 bases and 3 bases, with 9 bases remaining between them. This CDR3 comprises 14 residues. The germline V gene has CDR1 MNHNY and CDR2 SVGAGI (reference sequence). CDR3 bases: TGTGCCAGCAGCTCCGGGGGCTATAATTCACCCCTCCACTTT. It yields the protein CASSSGGYNSPLHF.

The chain links TRBV5-1 to TRBJ2-2; either TRBD1 or TRBD2 may fit D (5 bases each). This CDR3 region has 12 residues. V was cut by 6 bases and J by 5 bases, with 8 bases left in between. Germline V gene sequence: CDR1 SGHRS, CDR2 YFSETQ. The CDR3 loop reads CASTGTTGELFF. The CDR3 DNA follows: TGCGCCAGCACAGGGACGACCGGGGAGCTGTTTTTT. The full variable domain, with the rest looked up from reference TRBV5-1 and TRBJ2-2, is KAGVTQTPRYLIKTRGQQVTLSCSPISGHRSVSWYQQTPGQGLQFLFEYFSETQRNKGNFPGRFSGRQFSNSRSEMNVSTLELGDSALYLCASTGTTGELFFGEGSRLTVL.

The rearrangement links TRBV7-2 to TRBJ1-5; a weak D match, TRBD1 (6 bases). The CDR3 covers 15 residues. Germline assignment: CDR1 SGHTA and CDR2 FQGNSA. V gave up 1 base and J gave up 5 bases, with 12 bases separating them. The CDR3 sequence is CASSLVGRGDQPQHF. The CDR3 DNA sequence: TGTGCCAGCAGCTTAGTCGGCAGGGGAGATCAGCCCCAGCATTTT.

This clonotype was recorded a few times. The chain couples TRBV4-1 to TRBJ2-1; 7 bases align to TRBD1. Germline V gene data show CDR1 as MGHRA and CDR2 as YSYEKL. This CDR3 is built from 14 residues. With 0 bases clipped from V and 15 bases from J, the junction kept 11 bases outside the gene matches. The CDR3 region is CASSQDATGRIRFF. CDR3 DNA sequence: TGCGCCAGCAGCCAAGATGCGACAGGGCGAATTCGGTTCTTC.

The sample holds a few counts of this clonotype. The chain links TRBV10-3 to TRBJ1-1; a possible D gene is TRBD1 (6 bases). Trimming removed 11 bases from V and 5 bases from J, with 12 bases in between. Germline V CDR1 and CDR2: ENHRY, SYGVKD. There are 11 residues in the CDR3. CDR3 sequence reads: CASKGGTEAFF. The CDR3 DNA sequence: TGTGCCTCCAAAGGGGGAACTGAAGCTTTCTTT.

This clonotype was seen a handful of times. The chain uses TRBV4-2 and TRBJ1-1, with no clear D. The germline CDR1 and CDR2 sequences are LGHNA and YNFKEQ. The CDR3 covers 14 residues. The ends were cut back, 2 bases at V and 3 bases at J, with 10 bases in the middle. The CDR3 region has the DNA TGTGCCAGCAGCCAAACAAACAGCTACACTGAAGCTTTCTTT. It specifies CASSQTNSYTEAFF.

In its sample, this clonotype was seen a few times. Relative to the germline gene, one junction end is altered; a read error may explain this. This sequence joins TRBV15 and TRBJ1-2, with D possibly matching TRBD1 (6 bases). Germline CDR1 and CDR2: LNHNV and YYDKDF (reference sequence). The CDR3 runs 11 residues. CDR3 nucleotide sequence: TGTGCCACCAGCAGTACAAGACAGGCCGCCTTC. Its protein is CATSSTRQAAF.

The chain carries TRBV9 and TRBJ1-1; tentatively, D is TRBD1 (6 bases). CDR1 SGDLS and CDR2 YYNGEE come from the germline V gene. V gave up 0 bases and J gave up 4 bases, with 13 bases separating them. This CDR3 contains 15 residues. The CDR3 DNA is TGTGCCAGCAGCGTAGTGGGGGGGCCTAGCACTGAAGCTTTCTTT. Its protein is CASSVVGGPSTEAFF.

The chain employs TRBV6-1 and TRBJ2-7; 11 bases are a match to TRBD2. This CDR3 has 14 residues. The trim removed 5 bases at V and 7 bases at J, leaving 7 bases unmatched. CDR1 and CDR2 (germline): MNHNS, SASEGT. CDR3 bases: TGTGCCAGCAGTCCATTCCCTAGCGGGAGGGAGCAGTACTTC. This sequence encodes CASSPFPSGREQYF.

CDR3 protein: CASSLFTGYYGYTF. DNA for the CDR3: TGTGCCAGCAGTTTATTTACAGGGTACTATGGCTACACCTTC. The chain carries TRBV28 and TRBJ1-2, with D maybe TRBD1 (6 bases). The V end was cut by 1 base, the J end by 3 bases, with 9 bases between. This CDR3 has 14 amino acids. Germline V lookup: CDR1 MDHEN, CDR2 SYDVKM.

This clonotype has a handful of counts. The CDR3 DNA is TGTGCCAGCTCACGACAAGCAACTAATGAAAAACTGTTTTTT. Translating it yields CASSRQATNEKLFF. The genes are TRBV18 and TRBJ1-4; the D is unclear. Trimming removed 4 bases at V and 0 bases at J, with 6 bases between. The length of the CDR3 is 14 residues. Germline lookup yields CDR1 KGHSH and CDR2 LQKENI.

This clonotype showed up just a few times. The chain links TRBV5-5 to TRBJ2-3; D not resolved. This CDR3 region has 12 residues. Trimming removed 5 bases from V and 3 bases from J, with 7 bases in between. Germline assignment: CDR1 SGHKS and CDR2 YYEKEE (reference sequence). CDR3 bases: TGTGCCAGCAGTAAAAAGACAGATACGCAGTATTTT. Translated: CASSKKTDTQYF.

The chain uses TRBV6-2 or TRBV6-3 and TRBJ2-3; 8 positions agree with TRBD1. There are 14 residues in the CDR3. Germline CDR1 MNHEY, CDR2 SVGEGT. V was pared by 5 bases and J by 5 bases, with 6 bases of the junction left unmatched. Here the CDR3 reads CASSNRDRQDTQYF. The CDR3 DNA follows: TGTGCCAGCAGTAACCGGGACAGGCAAGATACGCAGTATTTT.

The chain is built from TRBV5-1 and TRBJ2-7; D is uncertain. The CDR3 covers 14 residues. Germline lookup yields CDR1 SGHRS and CDR2 YFSETQ. V dropped 0 bases and J dropped 2 bases, with 9 bases sitting between them. CDR3 sequence (DNA): TGCGCCAGCAGCTTGGAGCCTCAGACCTACGAGCAGTACTTC. It is translated as CASSLEPQTYEQYF.

The chain uses TRBV27 and TRBJ1-5; a possible D gene is TRBD1 (6 bases). Deletions cut 2 bases from V and 2 bases from J, with 13 bases between. This CDR3 spans 16 amino acids. CDR1 is MNHEY and CDR2 is SMNVEV in the germline V gene (reference sequence). The CDR3 region has the DNA TGTGCCAGCAGTTTAAGGGGGTCAGGCGGCAATCAGCCCCAGCATTTT. Its translation is CASSLRGSGGNQPQHF.

This clonotype came up many times. The chain has TRBV11-2 and TRBJ2-4, with TRBD2 matching 15 bases. Germline V CDR1 and CDR2: SGHAT, FQNNGV. V shed 5 bases and J 15 bases; nucleotides not matched to a gene: 5. The CDR3 covers 13 residues. DNA of the CDR3: TGTGCCAGCAGCCCCGGACTAGCGGGGGGGGGGTACTTC. Translated, it gives CASSPGLAGGGYF.

This clonotype was recorded only once. The junction does not match germline at one end; this may be a read error. The rearrangement joins TRBV4-3 to TRBJ1-4; 9 bases are shared with TRBD1. CDR1 is LGHNA, CDR2 YSLEER, per germline. CDR3 length equals 17 residues. The DNA for the CDR3 is TGTGCCAGCAGCCAACCCGGACAGGGGTCAACTAATGAAAAACTGTTTTTT. Residues: CASSQPGQGSTNEKLFF.